A single TCR beta chain is shown here with its context. A single count supports this clone. Its target antigen remains unknown. It has no much larger one-base neighbor in the sample; base qualities were not kept. This entry is derived from a study of blood T cell repertoires in COVID-19 (TCRdb year 2020). At the level of the whole study: Samples from collaborators originated in the United States, Italy and Spain and spanned both the acute and convalescent phases of COVID-19. The material from the prospective study consisted of cDNA or gDNA derived from T cells, B-cell-depleted T cells, or PBMCs. Deeply sampled blood TCRbeta repertoires from subjects exposed to, actively infected with, or recovered from COVID-19 were included in the dataset. Sample metadata almost always included a de-identified subject ID, COVID-19 status, age in years and sex. The samples were drawn from two sources: the first 160 participants of the ongoing ImmuneRACE study, and 950 to 1,500 subjects contributed by 6 global collaborators. Where available, HLA class I and class II types were obtained from metadata supplied by the sample provider rather than from assay-based typing. The repertoires were made available in a free public database intended to serve as a resource for research on the immune response to SARS-CoV-2. On the study overall, not on this receptor specifically: How much clinical and demographic metadata was included differed by source and by participant, and the metadata was provided uncurated.

TCRbeta CDR3 regions were amplified from genomic DNA using the immunoSEQ Assay, a bias-controlled multiplex PCR. The paper's processing steps were these. Within the assay, amplification of reference gene primers was used to estimate how many nucleated cells each sample contained. To quantify the absolute abundance of each unique TCRbeta CDR3 rearrangement, sequence reads were collapsed and filtered. Productive Simpson clonality was computed per sample as the square root of Simpson's diversity index over productive rearrangements. TCRdb took this table from immuneACCESS and kept in-frame rearrangements with V and J called. Such tables lack part of the clones; where checked against another copy, unresolved V genes explain under half of the gap, and the rest is unexplained. V, J and clone size are those of that table, while D and trimming were read from the DNA. The sample profile shows about 300,000 clones; approximately 85% of them were found once. The ten largest clones represent about an eighth of the sample.

V drops 4 bases and J drops 1 base, leaving 9 bases in between. Counted from cysteine to phenylalanine, this CDR3 has 14 amino acids. The retained sequence is limited to the CDR3, 42 bases, with the frame set at the first base. The germline V gene (reference sequence) specifies SGHNT as CDR1 and YYREEE as CDR2. Collaborating institutions collected whole blood in K2EDTA tubes following their own protocols. For TCRbeta analysis, collaborators shipped samples as frozen whole blood, isolated PBMCs, or DNA extracted from either of those sample types. Material: peripheral blood. This TCR came from a human donor in a cohort sampled during active COVID-19. This receptor chain uses TRBV5-4 and TRBJ1-5, with TRBD1 as a weak D call on 5 bases. At the DNA level, the sequence is TGTGCCAGCAGCCCGGACATGAGCAATCAGCCCCAGCATTTT. Its protein product is CASSPDMSNQPQHF. With the rest looked up from the reference TRBV5-4 and TRBJ1-5 genes rather than sequenced, the full variable domain is ETGVTQSPTHLIKTRGQQVTLRCSSQSGHNTVSWYQQALGQGPQFIFQYYREEENGRGNFPPRFSGLQFPNYSSELNVNALELDDSALYLCASSPDMSNQPQHFGDGTRLSIL.